This record looks at one T cell receptor beta chain sequence and its context. No antigen is known for it. Nothing much larger sits one base from this clone, and base qualities are not available. The CDR3 regions of human TCRbeta chains were analyzed by immunosequencing. The study's processing was this. Repertoire TCRs were checked for matches against a reference library of SARS-CoV-2-specific TCRs that had been generated using the MIRA antigen-specificity platform. Breadth was defined as the fraction of unique TCRs that were SARS-CoV-2-associated. Depth was defined as the fraction of total T cells that were SARS-CoV-2-associated. Using the MIRA data, each spike-specific TCR was assigned both to the spike region to which the TCR was reactive and to a CD4 or CD8 class. Log10-transformed breadth and depth values were compared by one-way ANOVA with Sidak's multiple comparisons tests. As stored in TCRdb, this immuneACCESS dataset retains in-frame rearrangements with V and J assigned. A fraction of the clones does not appear; measured against another copy, unresolved V genes explain less than half of the discrepancy, and the remainder lacks a known reason. D and trimming were read from the DNA, whereas the V and J calls and clone size are those reported in that table. In this sample the table shows around 220,000 clones, roughly 94% of which occur a single time. Around 1.8% of the sample belongs to the ten largest clones.

These data belong to a study of T cell responses to AZD1222 COVID-19 vaccine (dated by TCRdb to the early 2020s). About the study as a whole: TCR sequencing covered approximately 230 trial participants: some 210 given two doses of AZD1222 and approximately 25 given two doses of MenACWY control vaccine. Trial participants were enrolled into age subgroups of 18-55, 56-69 and 70-plus years, which contained about 150, 28 and 57 TCR-sequenced participants, respectively. Beyond this particular receptor, the publication reports: No day 14 peak-response samples were available, so repertoires were characterized only after the peak T cell response. After two AZD1222 doses, spike-specific TCR breadth and depth were significantly higher than at day 0 and than in MenACWY recipients. Participants were mostly white British and included more females than males, and it was suggested by the authors that clonal diversity may have been underestimated. Conclusions about previously exposed vaccinees are limited because only five to seven AZD1222 recipients were SARS-CoV-2 seropositive at baseline. The 56-69-year group was small, and its depth increase did not reach significance, likely because of low power. The vaccine-associated CD4 TCRs covered the entire spike protein, and the dominant responses fell in regions 160-218 and 743-854. Reportedly, almost half of the unique spike-specific TCRs recognized epitopes lying outside the regions that are mutated in the B.1.351 and B.1.1.7 variants.

Relative to germline, V is 4 bases shorter and J is 3 bases shorter, with 4 bases between their ends. From its cysteine to its phenylalanine, the CDR3 spans 11 amino acids. Only the CDR3 part of the read is kept: 33 bases, read in frame from the first base. The label giving this sample's time point can be read as: about 28 days (+/-7) after the second vaccine dose. The sample's treatment or condition label, decoded: meningococcal conjugate vaccine given as trial control. The vaccinee samples were drawn from two UK trials, COV001 and COV002, one of which was a single-blind randomized controlled phase 2/3 trial testing AZD1222 (ChAdOx1 nCoV-19) in healthy adults. Trial participant PBMC samples were collected at day 0 and day 28 after the second dose for TCRbeta chain sequencing.

The rearrangement combines TRBV12-3 or TRBV12-4 with TRBJ2-7; the D segment cannot be called with confidence. This clonotype was sampled from an adult who received the MenACWY meningococcal vaccine as a control. The sample consisted of peripheral blood, taken 28 days after the second dose of the MenACWY control vaccine. CDR3 sequence: CASSWDYEQYF. The nucleotide sequence is TGTGCCAGCAGTTGGGACTACGAGCAGTACTTC.